These T cell receptor beta chains were read from a single sample in a study of shared clonotypes between healthy human individuals. The method was immunoSEQ multiplex PCR; TCRdb's version includes in-frame clones alone and lacks a portion of them. This table has 2 million to 2.5 million clones, about 90% appearing once. Material for sequencing was naive CD4+ T cells from PBMCs. The receptors were sampled from a man aged 18 to 29 in good health. Some clones in this sample may be carry-over from other donors' samples. Each CDR3 is given with its conserved first and last residue. D genes are given only for firm matches. Clone size is stated in some rows and not others, as once, few, many or a class when expanded.

j_gene: TRBJ1-1; v_gene: TRBV7-2; abundance: once; d_gene: .; CDR3aa: CASSLGGTNTEAFF; CDR3nt: TGTGCCAGCAGCTTAGGTGGTACTAACACTGAAGCTTTCTTT
j_gene: TRBJ1-1; v_gene: TRBV11-2; abundance: few; d_gene: TRBD1; CDR3aa: CASSRGTDNTEAFF; CDR3nt: TGTGCCAGCAGCAGGGGGACAGATAACACTGAAGCTTTCTTT
j_gene: TRBJ1-2; v_gene: TRBV5-1; abundance: .; d_gene: .; CDR3aa: CASSPSQGNYGYTF; CDR3nt: TGCGCCAGCAGCCCGTCCCAGGGTAACTATGGCTACACCTTC
j_gene: TRBJ2-7; v_gene: TRBV7-2; abundance: .; d_gene: .; CDR3aa: CASSSLWLNSYEQYF; CDR3nt: TGTGCCAGCAGCTCCCTCTGGCTGAACTCCTACGAGCAGTACTTC
j_gene: TRBJ2-2; v_gene: TRBV7-2; abundance: .; d_gene: .; CDR3aa: CASSPRTVANTGELFF; CDR3nt: TGTGCCAGCAGCCCACGGACGGTAGCGAACACCGGGGAGCTGTTTTTT
j_gene: TRBJ2-7; v_gene: TRBV10-3; abundance: .; d_gene: TRBD1; CDR3aa: CAISGWTGRNEQYF; CDR3nt: TGTGCCATCAGTGGGTGGACAGGGAGGAACGAGCAGTACTTC
j_gene: TRBJ1-1; v_gene: TRBV2; abundance: .; d_gene: .; CDR3aa: CASSGNGKNTEAFF; CDR3nt: TGTGCCAGCAGTGGAAATGGGAAGAACACTGAAGCTTTCTTT
j_gene: TRBJ2-5; v_gene: TRBV5-4; abundance: .; d_gene: TRBD1; CDR3aa: CASSLTGTAKETQYF; CDR3nt: TGTGCCAGCAGCTTAACCGGGACAGCGAAAGAGACCCAGTACTTC
j_gene: TRBJ1-2; v_gene: TRBV10-3; abundance: .; d_gene: .; CDR3aa: CAISELGGNYGYTF; CDR3nt: TGTGCCATCAGTGAGTTAGGCGGAAACTATGGCTACACCTTC
j_gene: TRBJ1-2; v_gene: TRBV27; abundance: .; d_gene: .; CDR3aa: CASSRGGPGGYTF; CDR3nt: TGTGCCAGCTCAAGGGGGGGGCCGGGCGGCTACACCTTC
j_gene: TRBJ1-2; v_gene: TRBV5-1; abundance: .; d_gene: TRBD1; CDR3aa: CASSSITGAGVTHTF; CDR3nt: TGCGCCAGCAGCTCCATTACAGGGGCCGGGGTCACCCACACCTTC
j_gene: TRBJ2-3; v_gene: TRBV5-1; abundance: once; d_gene: .; CDR3aa: CASSLQGTSGTDTQYF; CDR3nt: TGCGCCAGCAGCCTACAGGGTACTAGTGGCACAGATACGCAGTATTTT
j_gene: TRBJ2-2; v_gene: TRBV28; abundance: .; d_gene: .; CDR3aa: CASSLSGPRLEDTGELFF; CDR3nt: TGTGCCAGCAGTTTATCTGGTCCCCGCCTGGAGGACACCGGGGAGCTGTTTTTT
j_gene: TRBJ2-1; v_gene: TRBV7-3; abundance: .; d_gene: TRBD2; CDR3aa: CASSFTGTRYNEQFF; CDR3nt: TGTGCCAGCAGCTTCACCGGGACTAGGTACAATGAGCAGTTCTTC
j_gene: TRBJ2-7; v_gene: TRBV28; abundance: .; d_gene: .; CDR3aa: CASSLWTAGEQYF; CDR3nt: TGTGCCAGCAGTTTATGGACAGCTGGCGAGCAGTACTTC
j_gene: TRBJ2-7; v_gene: TRBV10-3; abundance: .; d_gene: TRBD1; CDR3aa: CAISIGTGSYEQYF; CDR3nt: TGTGCCATCAGCATAGGGACAGGTTCCTACGAGCAGTACTTC
j_gene: TRBJ2-1; v_gene: TRBV7-2; abundance: .; d_gene: TRBD2; CDR3aa: CASSSRLAGVPYNEQFF; CDR3nt: TGTGCCAGCAGCAGCAGACTAGCGGGAGTTCCCTACAATGAGCAGTTCTTC
j_gene: TRBJ2-7; v_gene: TRBV11-2; abundance: .; d_gene: TRBD2; CDR3aa: CASSPGLAGDPYEQYF; CDR3nt: TGTGCCAGCAGCCCCGGACTAGCGGGAGACCCCTACGAGCAGTACTTC
j_gene: TRBJ2-7; v_gene: TRBV14; abundance: few; d_gene: .; CDR3aa: CASSRAYEQYF; CDR3nt: TGTGCCAGCAGCCGAGCCTACGAGCAGTACTTC
j_gene: TRBJ2-2; v_gene: TRBV2; abundance: .; d_gene: .; CDR3aa: CASSEALIIWAGETTGELFF; CDR3nt: TGTGCCAGCAGTGAAGCGCTAATAATATGGGCAGGGGAGACCACCGGGGAGCTGTTTTTT
j_gene: TRBJ2-7; v_gene: TRBV2; abundance: .; d_gene: .; CDR3aa: CASVEQTPEFQYF; CDR3nt: TGTGCCAGCGTCGAGCAAACCCCAGAATTCCAGTACTTC
j_gene: TRBJ2-1; v_gene: TRBV28; abundance: .; d_gene: .; CDR3aa: CASSRRDNWFF; CDR3nt: TGTGCCAGCAGTCGCCGGGACAATTGGTTCTTC
j_gene: TRBJ1-1; v_gene: TRBV28; abundance: .; d_gene: .; CDR3aa: CASIRGNTEAFF; CDR3nt: TGTGCCAGCATCAGGGGGAACACTGAAGCTTTCTTT
j_gene: TRBJ2-5; v_gene: TRBV5-1; abundance: .; d_gene: TRBD1; CDR3aa: CASSFGRGLETQYF; CDR3nt: TGCGCCAGCAGCTTCGGCAGGGGGTTAGAGACCCAGTACTTC
j_gene: TRBJ2-3; v_gene: TRBV11-3; abundance: .; d_gene: .; CDR3aa: CASSSRSGDTQYF; CDR3nt: TGTGCCAGCAGCTCCCGTTCGGGAGATACGCAGTATTTT
j_gene: TRBJ1-5; v_gene: TRBV7-3; abundance: .; d_gene: .; CDR3aa: CASSLMRRTIMNQPQHF; CDR3nt: TGTGCCAGCAGCTTAATGAGGCGGACGATCATGAATCAGCCCCAGCATTTT
j_gene: TRBJ1-2; v_gene: TRBV29-1; abundance: once; d_gene: .; CDR3aa: CSVEDRGPNYGYTF; CDR3nt: TGCAGCGTTGAAGATCGGGGACCTAACTATGGCTACACCTTC
j_gene: TRBJ2-7; v_gene: TRBV28; abundance: .; d_gene: .; CDR3aa: CASSSPGETTHGEQYF; CDR3nt: TGTGCCAGCAGTTCCCCCGGGGAGACGACCCATGGGGAGCAGTACTTC
j_gene: TRBJ2-7; v_gene: TRBV28; abundance: .; d_gene: .; CDR3aa: CASSRVGLGRYEQYF; CDR3nt: TGTGCCAGCAGTCGGGTGGGCCTGGGGCGCTACGAGCAGTACTTC
j_gene: TRBJ1-2; v_gene: TRBV27; abundance: once; d_gene: .; CDR3aa: CASSSIPGSHPNYGYTF; CDR3nt: TGTGCCAGCAGTTCCATCCCCGGCAGTCACCCTAACTATGGCTACACCTTC
j_gene: TRBJ2-1; v_gene: TRBV10-3; abundance: .; d_gene: TRBD2; CDR3aa: CAISELASGSNEQFF; CDR3nt: TGTGCCATCAGTGAGTTGGCTAGCGGGAGTAATGAGCAGTTCTTC
j_gene: TRBJ1-4; v_gene: TRBV4-1; abundance: once; d_gene: TRBD1; CDR3aa: CASSPTGTNEKLFF; CDR3nt: TGCGCCAGCAGTCCGACAGGGACTAATGAAAAACTGTTTTTT
j_gene: TRBJ2-7; v_gene: TRBV10-3; abundance: .; d_gene: .; CDR3aa: CAISVRDTGEQYF; CDR3nt: TGTGCCATCAGTGTGCGGGACACGGGCGAGCAGTACTTC
j_gene: TRBJ1-3; v_gene: TRBV7-6; abundance: .; d_gene: .; CDR3aa: CASSLGDISGNTIYF; CDR3nt: TGTGCCAGCAGCTTAGGTGATATCTCTGGAAACACCATATATTTT
j_gene: TRBJ1-2; v_gene: TRBV28; abundance: .; d_gene: TRBD1; CDR3aa: CASSFLTGEDGYTF; CDR3nt: TGTGCCAGCAGTTTTCTAACAGGGGAGGATGGCTACACCTTC
j_gene: TRBJ2-7; v_gene: TRBV7-6; abundance: .; d_gene: .; CDR3aa: CASSRKGRDNRIEQYF; CDR3nt: TGTGCCAGCAGCCGCAAAGGCCGGGACAATCGGATCGAGCAGTACTTC
j_gene: TRBJ2-3; v_gene: TRBV5-4; abundance: .; d_gene: TRBD2; CDR3aa: CASSQGLAGPTDTQYF; CDR3nt: TGTGCCAGCAGCCAGGGACTAGCGGGGCCCACAGATACGCAGTATTTT